This section outlines one TCR beta chain sequence together with its context. This entry is derived from a study of blood T cell repertoires in COVID-19. The V end lost 2 bases, the J end lost 1 base, and 11 bases lay between the germline ends. Germline CDR1 SGHTA, CDR2 FQGNSA. The CDR3 extends over 16 amino acids. TCRdb keeps only in-frame clones here, not all; method: immunoSEQ multiplex PCR. The sample contains around 280,000 clones, nearly 90% of which appear only once. The rearrangement uses TRBV7-2 and TRBJ2-2; a weak D match, TRBD1 (5 bases). Sequenced input: PBMCs or T cells enriched from blood (not recorded which). The receptor's source is a woman aged 18 to 35 with acute COVID-19. Here the CDR3 DNA reads TGTGCCAGCAGCTTAACCGGCAGGGTGAACACCGGGGAGCTGTTTTTT. Its protein is CASSLTGRVNTGELFF.